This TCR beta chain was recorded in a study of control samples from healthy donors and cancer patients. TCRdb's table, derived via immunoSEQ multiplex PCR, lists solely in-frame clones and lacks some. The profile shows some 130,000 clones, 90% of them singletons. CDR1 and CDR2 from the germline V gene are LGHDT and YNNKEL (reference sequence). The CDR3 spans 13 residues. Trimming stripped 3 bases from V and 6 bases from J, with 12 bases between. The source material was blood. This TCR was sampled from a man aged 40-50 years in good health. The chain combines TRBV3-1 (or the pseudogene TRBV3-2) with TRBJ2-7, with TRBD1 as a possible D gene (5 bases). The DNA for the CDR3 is TGTGCCAGCAGCCACACCCCCCAGGGCGAGCAGTACTTC. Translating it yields CASSHTPQGEQYF.